This T cell receptor beta chain derives from a study of blood T cell repertoires in COVID-19. Study information: Donors in the United States, Italy and Spain gave samples during acute or convalescent COVID-19. From T cells, B-cell-depleted T cells, or PBMCs came the material, which was cDNA or gDNA.

Followed over time, Seattle patients had been enrolled while infection was active. Germline V lookup: CDR1 LGHNA, CDR2 YNFKEQ. CDR3 length: 17 residues. V dropped 1 base and J dropped 3; count of bases not matched to a gene: 7. Assay used: immunoSEQ multiplex PCR; TCRdb lists only in-frame clones, some missing. The profile shows roughly 200,000 clones, roughly 80% of them singletons. The chain joins TRBV4-2 to TRBJ1-4; 8 nucleotides match TRBD1. The sequence was collected from a woman aged 40 to 50 with COVID-19, enrolled during active disease. Sequenced: peripheral blood. CDR3 DNA sequence: TGTGCCAGCAGCCAAGGTGCCGGGACAGGAGCTAATGAAAAACTGTTTTTT. Translating it yields CASSQGAGTGANEKLFF.